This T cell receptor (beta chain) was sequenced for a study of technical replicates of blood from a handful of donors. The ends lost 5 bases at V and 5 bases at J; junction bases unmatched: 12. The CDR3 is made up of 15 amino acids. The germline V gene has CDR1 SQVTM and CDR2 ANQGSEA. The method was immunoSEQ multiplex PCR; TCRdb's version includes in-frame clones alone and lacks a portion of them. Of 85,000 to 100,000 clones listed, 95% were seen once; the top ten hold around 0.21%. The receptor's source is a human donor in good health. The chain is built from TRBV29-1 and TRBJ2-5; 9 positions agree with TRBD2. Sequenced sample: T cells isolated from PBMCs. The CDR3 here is CSVTHLAGPGETQYF. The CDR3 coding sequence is TGCAGCGTTACCCACCTAGCGGGGCCAGGGGAGACCCAGTACTTC.